Listed below are T cell receptor beta chains from one sample, sequenced in a study of molecular identifiers for immune sequencing clone quantification. TCRdb reanalysed the PCR reads using MiXCR and keeps one entry per CDR3 protein. The repertoire has approximately 500,000 distinct CDR3 sequences, roughly 24% of them found once; the top ten carry around 0.79%. The specimen sequenced was naive CD8+ T cells from blood, with Jurkat cell RNA spiked in. The receptors shown here come from a human donor in good health. Some libraries in this study had Jurkat cell RNA spiked in. CDR3s leave out the opening cysteine and the closing phenylalanine or tryptophan. Only part of the rows carry a size: once, few, many, or a class if the clone is expanded.

TRBJ2-3 TRBV4-1 few ASSQDQVGGLADTQY
TRBJ1-5 TRBV7-9 many ASSLGGGSQPQH
TRBJ1-3 TRBV6-5 NA ASSYGEFGNTIY
TRBJ2-7 TRBV27 NA ASSPQGHYEQY
TRBJ2-1 TRBV4-3 NA ASSQDPAGAMTTSYNEQF
TRBJ2-5 TRBV9 NA ASSVWEGQETQY
NA TRBV5-1 NA ASSESGLALEETQF
TRBJ2-1 TRBV6-1 NA ASRASGRTDEPF
TRBJ2-7 TRBV6-2/TRBV6-3 NA ASSHVYEQY
TRBJ2-7 TRBV4-2 few ASSQVAGTSGTYEQY
TRBJ2-1 TRBV28 few ALTASGEDEQF
TRBJ2-2 TRBV6-2/TRBV6-3 few ASSNRQTGELF
TRBJ2-3 TRBV7-9 many ASSSSWRGDTDTQY
TRBJ1-4 TRBV6-2/TRBV6-3 many ASSYDPDGPREKLF
TRBJ2-7 TRBV2 few AGMDTTYEQY
TRBJ1-1 TRBV7-9 many ATGRGTEAF
TRBJ2-7 TRBV5-6 NA ASSLGTALEQY
TRBJ2-7 TRBV30 many AWSNVPRASYEQY
TRBJ2-3 TRBV3-1 NA ASSQGLLRDTQY
TRBJ2-5 TRBV6-5 few ASSYSGVGGQETQY
TRBJ2-2 TRBV27 NA ASSGLGPAGELF
TRBJ1-1 TRBV30 NA AWSGGGRSNTEAF
TRBJ2-5 TRBV30 NA AWSATGTAI
TRBJ2-7 TRBV11-2 few ASSPLGVGEQY
TRBJ2-5 TRBV6-2/TRBV6-3 many ASDSGLQETQY
TRBJ2-7 TRBV7-6 NA ASSLSGASEQY
TRBJ1-2 TRBV2 many ASSRTPGTGGLGYT
TRBJ2-7 TRBV27 NA ASSLLGTSGSYEQY
TRBJ2-5 TRBV29-1 many SVDSGQGQETQY
TRBJ2-7 TRBV28 few ASSLRPSSGIYEQY
TRBJ1-2 TRBV6-6 many ASSYSSSLNPSGYT
TRBJ2-7 TRBV7-2 few ASSLTSGGETLWSEQY
TRBJ2-3 TRBV27 once ASSSGSPSGYDTQY
TRBJ1-5 TRBV21-1 NA ASSLDRLQIDQPQH
TRBJ1-5 TRBV20-1 NA SARSRTAPGDSYSNQPQH
TRBJ2-3 TRBV7-3 NA ASSAVAGNVDTQY
TRBJ2-5 TRBV7-9 NA ANRNTGRLQETQY
TRBJ1-2 TRBV3-1 NA ASSQVSRYWGYT
TRBJ2-5 TRBV24-1 NA ATSDSQGSETQY
TRBJ2-5 TRBV7-9 NA ASILAVTGGGETQY
TRBJ1-4 TRBV9 few ASSTTAVDEKLF
TRBJ1-5 TRBV6-2/TRBV6-3 NA ASSPTGTGISNQPQH
TRBJ2-2 TRBV4-3 NA ASSSERFGELF
TRBJ1-1 TRBV27 few ASSPFSRNTEAF
TRBJ1-4 TRBV29-1 many SVAGTTNEKLF
TRBJ2-2 TRBV19 NA ASSPRTGPIGELF
TRBJ2-4 TRBV4-3 NA ASSQDRRGKNIQY
TRBJ1-5 TRBV6-2/TRBV6-3 many ASREGIFSNQPQH
TRBJ1-1 TRBV29-1 NA SVELTEAL
TRBJ2-7 TRBV3-1 NA ASSPPGAGELY
TRBJ2-2 TRBV7-9 NA ASSLVGTGDTGELF
TRBJ1-4 TRBV2 many ASSVGTPFNEKLF
TRBJ2-7 TRBV27 NA TSSLISHYEQY